One and the same sample provided the 8 T cell receptor beta chains below, sequenced in a study of lymphopenia after photon versus proton radiotherapy. Produced via immunoSEQ multiplex PCR; TCRdb's table is partial and in-frame only. The sample has about 65,000 clones; about nine tenths are singletons. Specimen: peripheral blood, collected from a patient treated with proton-based radiotherapy. Source of these receptors: a man of 80 years or more with esophageal cancer.

V is TRBV6-5 and J is TRBJ1-1; D not resolved. Germline CDR1 MNHEY, CDR2 SVGAGI. V lost 0 bases and J 2 bases, leaving 4 bases between the germline ends. The CDR3 spans 13 residues. The CDR3, as DNA: TGTGCCAGCAGTTACTCACTAAACACTGAAGCTTTCTTT. It translates to CASSYSLNTEAFF.

This clone showed up just a few times. V is TRBV7-9 and J is TRBJ1-3; D gene ambiguous. The V gene lost 5 bases and the J gene lost 0 bases, with 11 bases spanning the gap. The V gene's germline CDR1 is SEHNR and CDR2 FQNEAQ (reference sequence). The CDR3 is 15 residues long. The CDR3 sequence is CASSAPGYSGNTIYF. The CDR3 DNA reads TGTGCCAGCAGCGCCCCAGGATACTCTGGAAACACCATATATTTT.

The rearrangement uses TRBV19 and TRBJ1-5; 9 bases match TRBD1. The CDR3 has 15 amino acids. Trimming cost V 7 bases and J 5 bases; bases outside gene matches: 9. CDR1 is LNHDA and CDR2 is SQIVND in the germline V gene (reference sequence). This CDR3 is CASNSGTGRHQPQHF. The CDR3 DNA reads TGTGCCAGTAACTCCGGGACAGGGAGACATCAGCCCCAGCATTTT. The full variable domain, its missing parts supplied by reference TRBV19 and TRBJ1-5, is DGGITQSPKYLFRKEGQNVTLSCEQNLNHDAMYWYRQDPGQGLRLIYYSQIVNDFQKGDIAEGYSVSREKKESFPLTVTSAQKNPTAFYLCASNSGTGRHQPQHFGDGTRLSIL.

The chain links TRBV6-6 to TRBJ1-5, with D hard to call. CDR1 and CDR2 from the germline V gene are MNHNY and SVGAGI (reference sequence). The CDR3 runs to 11 residues. Trimming pared 6 bases from V and 11 bases from J, leaving 11 bases between. CDR3 protein: CASSQPSAQHF. The CDR3 nucleotides are TGTGCCAGCAGCCAACCTTCGGCCCAGCATTTT.

This clone was counted a few times. The chain employs TRBV30 and TRBJ2-4, with TRBD2 matching 7 bases. This CDR3 has 12 amino acids. Germline CDR1 and CDR2: GTSNPN and SVGIG (reference sequence). Trimming took 5 bases from V and 7 from J; bases not matched to a gene: 5. CDR3 bases: TGTGCCTGGGGCAGGGAGGGTAACATTCAGTACTTC. This codes for CAWGREGNIQYF.

The sample holds one count of this clone. This chain joins TRBV27 and TRBJ1-2; D is unclear. The length of the CDR3 is 15 residues. CDR1 and CDR2 (germline): MNHEY, SMNVEV (reference sequence). Between the trimmed V and J ends, which lost 3 bases and 2 bases, there was a span of 13 bases. CDR3 nucleotides: TGTGCCAGCAGTTTCCTCCATCAAGTGAACTATGGCTACACCTTC. Translated: CASSFLHQVNYGYTF.

This clone was found once. The rearrangement uses TRBV18 and TRBJ1-2; no definite D call. Trimming left V 2 bases short and J 6 bases short, with 10 bases between. The CDR3 runs 13 residues. Germline V gene lookup returns CDR1 KGHSH and CDR2 LQKENI. CDR3 region: CASSPRSADGYTF. The DNA of the CDR3 is TGTGCCAGCTCACCAAGGAGCGCGGATGGCTACACCTTC.

Written as DNA, the CDR3 is TGTGCCTGGAGTGTACAGGGGGAGACAGAAAACATTCAGTACTTC. The encoded protein is CAWSVQGETENIQYF. V is TRBV30 and J is TRBJ2-4; 8 positions match TRBD1. The CDR3 runs 15 residues. Germline trimming cut 0 bases from V and 5 bases from J; bases unmatched to any gene: 6. Germline CDR1 reads GTSNPN; CDR2 reads SVGIG (reference sequence).